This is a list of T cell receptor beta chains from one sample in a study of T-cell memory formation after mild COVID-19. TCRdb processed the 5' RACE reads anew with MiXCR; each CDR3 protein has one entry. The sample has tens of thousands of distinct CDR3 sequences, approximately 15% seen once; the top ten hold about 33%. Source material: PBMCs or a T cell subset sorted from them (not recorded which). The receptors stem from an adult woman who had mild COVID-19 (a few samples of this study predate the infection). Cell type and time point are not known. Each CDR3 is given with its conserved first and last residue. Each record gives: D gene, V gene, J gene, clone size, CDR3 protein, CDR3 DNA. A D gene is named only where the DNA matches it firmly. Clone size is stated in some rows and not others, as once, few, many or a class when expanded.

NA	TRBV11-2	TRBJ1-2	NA	CASSLMGTDYGYTF	TGTGCCAGCAGCTTAATGGGGACTGACTATGGCTACACCTTC
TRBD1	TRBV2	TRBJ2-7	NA	CASSERGQGPYEQYF	TGTGCCAGCAGTGAAAGGGGACAGGGCCCCTACGAGCAGTACTTC
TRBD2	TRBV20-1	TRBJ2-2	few	CSARDGASGWETGELFF	TGCAGTGCTAGAGATGGGGCTAGCGGGTGGGAAACCGGGGAGCTGTTTTTT
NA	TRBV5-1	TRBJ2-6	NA	CASSEISGANVLTF	TGCGCCAGCAGCGAGATCTCTGGGGCCAACGTCCTGACTTTC
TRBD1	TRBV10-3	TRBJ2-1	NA	CAIRNGQVDEQFF	TGTGCCATCAGAAATGGACAGGTGGATGAGCAGTTCTTC
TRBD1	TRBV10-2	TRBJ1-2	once	CASSDRQGVFYGYTF	TGCGCCAGCAGTGATAGGCAGGGGGTGTTCTATGGCTACACCTTC
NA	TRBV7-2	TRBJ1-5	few	CASSLWRGGNQPQHF	TGTGCCAGCAGCTTATGGAGAGGGGGTAATCAGCCCCAGCATTTT
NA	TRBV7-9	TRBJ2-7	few	CASSYEGREQYF	TGTGCCAGCAGCTACGAAGGGCGAGAGCAGTACTTC
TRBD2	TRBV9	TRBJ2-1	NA	CASGGEGEQFF	TGTGCCAGCGGCGGGGAGGGGGAGCAGTTCTTC
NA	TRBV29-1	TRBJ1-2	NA	CSVFTQREGYTF	TGCAGCGTTTTCACCCAACGGGAAGGCTACACCTTC
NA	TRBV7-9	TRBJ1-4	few	CASSFYSEDNEKLFF	TGTGCCAGCAGCTTCTACAGCGAGGATAATGAAAAACTGTTTTTT
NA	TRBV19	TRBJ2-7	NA	CASSTGQGYEQYF	TGTGCCAGTAGTACCGGGCAGGGATACGAGCAGTACTTC
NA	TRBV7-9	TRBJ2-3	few	CASSFGPTDTQYF	TGTGCCAGCAGTTTCGGCCCTACAGATACGCAGTATTTT
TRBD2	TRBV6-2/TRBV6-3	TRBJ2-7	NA	CASSYGLAGGSYEQYF	TGTGCCAGCAGTTACGGCTTAGCGGGGGGCTCCTACGAGCAGTACTTC
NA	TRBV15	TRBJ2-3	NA	CATSNEGPSTDTQYF	TGTGCCACCAGCAATGAGGGGCCTAGCACAGATACGCAGTATTTT
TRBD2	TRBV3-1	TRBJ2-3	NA	CASSQVASGFRDTQYF	TGTGCCAGCAGCCAAGTGGCTAGCGGATTCCGAGATACGCAGTATTTT
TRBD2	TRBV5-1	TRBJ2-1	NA	CASSEWGLAGPNEQFF	TGCGCCAGCAGCGAATGGGGACTAGCGGGGCCCAATGAGCAGTTCTTC
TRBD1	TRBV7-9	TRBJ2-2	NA	CASSFQGVDTGELFF	TGTGCCAGCAGCTTCCAGGGGGTGGACACCGGGGAGCTGTTTTTT
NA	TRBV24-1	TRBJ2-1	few	CATSAERGYSYNEQFF	TGTGCCACCAGCGCCGAAAGGGGCTACTCCTACAATGAGCAGTTCTTC
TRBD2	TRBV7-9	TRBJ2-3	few	CASRLAGVTDTQYF	TGTGCCAGCCGCCTAGCGGGAGTCACAGATACGCAGTATTTT
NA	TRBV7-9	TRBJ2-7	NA	CASSLVTSGEDEQYF	TGTGCCAGCAGCTTAGTGACCTCCGGGGAAGACGAGCAGTACTTC
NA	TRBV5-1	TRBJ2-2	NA	CASSPDPGALANTGELFF	TGCGCCAGCAGCCCAGATCCAGGGGCCCTCGCGAACACCGGGGAGCTGTTTTTT
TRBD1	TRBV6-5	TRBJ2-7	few	CATGTGVEQYF	TGTGCCACCGGGACAGGGGTCGAGCAGTACTTC
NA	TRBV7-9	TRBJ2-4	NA	CASSPPGLDTRADIQYF	TGTGCCAGCAGCCCCCCTGGGCTGGACACCCGGGCGGACATTCAGTACTTC
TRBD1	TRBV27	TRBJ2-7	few	CASTSPAGGPYEQYF	TGTGCCAGCACGTCCCCCGCAGGGGGCCCCTACGAGCAGTACTTC
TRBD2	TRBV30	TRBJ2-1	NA	CARASGITDEQFF	TGTGCCCGAGCCAGCGGGATTACGGATGAGCAGTTCTTC
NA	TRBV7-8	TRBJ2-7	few	CASSLGFITSYEQYF	TGTGCCAGCAGCTTAGGTTTTATAACCTCCTACGAGCAGTACTTC
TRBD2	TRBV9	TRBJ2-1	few	CASTGTSGLNEQFF	TGTGCCTCCACCGGGACTAGCGGGCTCAATGAGCAGTTCTTC
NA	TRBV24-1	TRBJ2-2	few	CATGPENTGELFF	TGTGCCACAGGTCCGGAGAACACCGGGGAGCTGTTTTTT
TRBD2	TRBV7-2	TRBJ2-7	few	CASSFGGRSYEQYF	TGTGCCAGCAGCTTCGGGGGGAGGTCCTACGAGCAGTACTTC
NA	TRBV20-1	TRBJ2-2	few	CSATNRNTGELFF	TGCAGTGCTACGAACAGAAACACCGGGGAGCTGTTTTTT
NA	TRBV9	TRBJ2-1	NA	CASSSSDSYNEQFF	TGTGCCAGCAGCAGCAGCGATTCCTACAATGAGCAGTTCTTC
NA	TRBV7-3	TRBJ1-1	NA	CASSYGQNTEAFF	TGTGCCAGCAGCTATGGCCAGAACACTGAAGCTTTCTTT
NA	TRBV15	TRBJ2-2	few	CATSKDGATGELFF	TGTGCCACCAGCAAAGATGGGGCTACCGGGGAGCTGTTTTTT
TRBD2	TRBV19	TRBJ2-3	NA	CATQTSGGDTDTQYF	TGTGCCACCCAGACTAGCGGGGGGGACACAGATACGCAGTATTTT
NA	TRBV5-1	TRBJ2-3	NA	CASSKVRGLTDTQYF	TGCGCCAGCAGTAAGGTGCGGGGACTCACAGATACGCAGTATTTT
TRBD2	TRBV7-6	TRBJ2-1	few	CASSFKAGEAYNEQFF	TGTGCCAGCAGCTTCAAAGCGGGAGAGGCCTACAATGAGCAGTTCTTC
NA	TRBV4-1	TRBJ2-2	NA	CASSHTRFSGELFF	TGCGCCAGCAGCCACACCCGATTTAGCGGGGAGCTGTTTTTT
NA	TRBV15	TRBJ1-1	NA	CATSREQNTEAFF	TGTGCCACCAGCAGAGAGCAGAACACTGAAGCTTTCTTT
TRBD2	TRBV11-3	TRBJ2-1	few	CASSLVGTSSGSREQFF	TGTGCCAGCAGCTTAGTTGGTACGTCTAGCGGGAGTCGTGAGCAGTTCTTC